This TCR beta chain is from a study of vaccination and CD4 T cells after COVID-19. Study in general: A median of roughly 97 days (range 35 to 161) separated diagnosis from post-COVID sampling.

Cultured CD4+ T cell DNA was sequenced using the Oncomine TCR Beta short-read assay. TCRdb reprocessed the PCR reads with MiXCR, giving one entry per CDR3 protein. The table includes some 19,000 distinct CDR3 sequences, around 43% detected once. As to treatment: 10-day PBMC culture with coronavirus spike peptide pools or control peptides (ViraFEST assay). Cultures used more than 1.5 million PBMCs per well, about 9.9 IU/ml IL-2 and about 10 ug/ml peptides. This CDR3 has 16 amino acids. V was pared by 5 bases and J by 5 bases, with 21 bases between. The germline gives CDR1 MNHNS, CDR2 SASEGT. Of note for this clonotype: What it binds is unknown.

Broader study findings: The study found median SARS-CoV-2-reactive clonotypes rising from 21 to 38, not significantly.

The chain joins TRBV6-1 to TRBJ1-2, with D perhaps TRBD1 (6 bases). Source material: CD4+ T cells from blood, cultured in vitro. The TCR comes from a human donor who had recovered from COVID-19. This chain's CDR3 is CASSHRTGMGGYGYTF. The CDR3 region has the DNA TGTGCCAGCAGTCACCGAACAGGGATGGGGGGATATGGCTACACCTTC.